Presented here are 11 T cell receptor beta chains from one specimen sequenced in a study of shared clonotypes between healthy human individuals. Sequenced by immunoSEQ multiplex PCR; TCRdb stores in-frame clones only, minus some. The data contain roughly 1.5 million clones, approximately 98% of them singletons. Source material: naive CD4+ T cells sorted from blood. Subset defined: CD45RA+ positively selected. The receptors here all came from a man aged 25-40 years in good health.

V and J are TRBV2 and TRBJ2-1; D is uncertain. The CDR3 loop spans 16 amino acids. The germline V gene encodes CDR1 SNHLY and CDR2 FYNNEI. The V end lost 5 bases, the J end lost 0 bases, and 14 bases lay between the germline ends. For the CDR3, the DNA is TGTGCCAGCAGTCATCAGACCACGAGCTCCTACAATGAGCAGTTCTTC. Amino acids: CASSHQTTSSYNEQFF. Full variable domain (remainder filled in from reference TRBV2 and TRBJ2-1): EPEVTQTPSHQVTQMGQEVILRCVPISNHLYFYWYRQILGQKVEFLVSFYNNEISEKSEIFDDQFSVERPDGSNFTLKIRSTKLEDSAMYFCASSHQTTSSYNEQFFGPGTRLTVL.

The chain joins TRBV6-5 to TRBJ1-1; D call uncertain. Trimming removed 6 bases from V and 0 bases from J, with 8 bases in between. Germline loops: CDR1 MNHEY, CDR2 SVGAGI. The CDR3 totals 13 residues. DNA for the CDR3: TGTGCCAGCAGCCGGACGCTGAACACTGAAGCTTTCTTT. Protein sequence: CASSRTLNTEAFF.

The chain is built from TRBV19 and TRBJ2-5; D is possibly TRBD1 (5 bases). Germline CDR1 and CDR2: LNHDA and SQIVND (reference sequence). V was shortened by 6 bases and J by 4 bases, with 18 bases between the two germline ends. This CDR3 has 15 residues. CDR3 nucleotides: TGTGCCAGTAGGCTCACAGGCGCCTTGGGAGAGACCCAGTACTTC. Protein sequence: CASRLTGALGETQYF.

Note on this clone: This CDR3 is also generated by other DNA sequences in the sample. V is TRBV10-3 and J is TRBJ2-7; no definite D call. The CDR3 sequence is 12 residues long. Germline lookup yields CDR1 ENHRY and CDR2 SYGVKD. V was shortened by 0 bases and J by 3 bases, with 3 bases between the two germline ends. The CDR3 sequence is CAISESSYEQYF. For the CDR3, the DNA is TGTGCCATCAGTGAGTCGAGCTACGAGCAGTACTTC.

V gene TRBV29-1 combines with J gene TRBJ2-1; a possible D gene is TRBD2 (5 bases). Germline V gene data show CDR1 as SQVTM and CDR2 as ANQGSEA. The CDR3 is made up of 12 amino acids. Trimming removed 7 bases at V and 8 bases at J, with 15 bases between. The CDR3 coding sequence is TGCAGCGCCTTTTCGGGGTTGGATGAGCAGTTCTTC. It is translated as CSAFSGLDEQFF.

This clone was seen only once. The same CDR3 arises from other DNA sequences in this sample as well. The chain is built from TRBV11-2 and TRBJ2-1; D not resolved. Germline V gene data show CDR1 as SGHAT and CDR2 as FQNNGV. The CDR3 sequence is 11 residues long. Trimming stripped 3 bases from V and 7 bases from J, with 4 bases between. DNA for the CDR3: TGTGCCAGCAGCTTGGGTAATGAGCAGTTCTTC. It is translated as CASSLGNEQFF.

The chain uses TRBV2 and TRBJ2-7; 8 positions match TRBD2. Germline CDR1 and CDR2: SNHLY and FYNNEI. The J segment lost 0 bases and the V segment lost 5 bases, leaving 6 bases of the junction unmatched. The CDR3 length is 15 residues. The DNA for the CDR3 is TGTGCCAGCAGTCCACTTAGCGGGATCTCCTACGAGCAGTACTTC. Its protein product is CASSPLSGISYEQYF. Together with reference TRBV2 and TRBJ2-7, the CDR3 gives the full variable domain: EPEVTQTPSHQVTQMGQEVILRCVPISNHLYFYWYRQILGQKVEFLVSFYNNEISEKSEIFDDQFSVERPDGSNFTLKIRSTKLEDSAMYFCASSPLSGISYEQYFGPGTRLTVT.

The V call is TRBV10-2, the J call TRBJ2-7; tentatively, D is TRBD2 (6 bases). CDR1 and CDR2 (germline): WSHSY, SAAADI. This CDR3 region has 14 residues. Trimming shortened V by 7 bases and J by 7 bases, and 20 bases separated the two germline ends. For the CDR3, the DNA is TGCGCCAGCATGCGGGACGGCACCTTTCGTGAGCAGTACTTC. Protein sequence: CASMRDGTFREQYF.

The chain combines TRBV4-1 with TRBJ2-1; D remains ambiguous. Germline CDR1 reads MGHRA; CDR2 reads YSYEKL. The CDR3 totals 11 residues. V was shortened by 10 bases and J by 7 bases, with 11 bases between the two germline ends. The CDR3, as DNA: TGCGCCACTACGGGTGAAAATGAGCAGTTCTTC. The encoded protein is CATTGENEQFF.

V usage is TRBV6-5 and J usage is TRBJ2-7; 10 positions match TRBD2. CDR3 size: 16 residues. The ends lost 1 base at V and 3 bases at J; junction bases unmatched: 6. Germline values: CDR1 MNHEY, CDR2 SVGAGI. CDR3: CASSYLASGRIYEQYF. In DNA, the CDR3 is TGTGCCAGCAGTTACTTGGCTAGCGGGAGAATCTACGAGCAGTACTTC.

The V call is TRBV28, the J call TRBJ2-7, with no clear D. V was trimmed by 8 bases and J by 0 bases, leaving 11 bases between them. This CDR3 is built from 13 residues. Germline CDR1 and CDR2: MDHEN and SYDVKM. CDR3 amino acids: CASGWSSSYEQYF. The CDR3 DNA follows: TGTGCCAGCGGATGGAGCAGCTCCTACGAGCAGTACTTC.